This TCR beta chain was retrieved from a study of radiotherapy plus CTLA-4 blockade in lung cancer. Study-wide points: Subsequent to radiotherapy plus ipilimumab, tumor-derived TCR clones underwent expansion in blood. Best predicting response, reportedly, were early blood T cell clone dynamics, with interferon-beta.

V gave up 3 bases and J gave up 2 bases, with 13 bases separating them. The length of the CDR3 is 15 residues. CDR1 SGDLS and CDR2 YYNGEE come from the germline V gene. As concerns this clone: Its target is not known.

The table came from immunoSEQ multiplex PCR; TCRdb's copy has only in-frame clones and leaves some out. This repertoire shows some 100,000 clones, about 80% found once; its top ten account for just over 14%. Source: peripheral blood, taken from a patient treated with radiotherapy plus ipilimumab. The rearrangement joins TRBV9 to TRBJ2-3; tentatively, D is TRBD2 (6 bases). This sequence was found in a human donor with non-small cell lung cancer that progressed on radiotherapy plus ipilimumab. The CDR3 nucleotides read TGTGCCAGCAGCGCACTAGCTCTAGACACAGATACGCAGTATTTT. It yields the protein CASSALALDTDTQYF.